This is a list of T cell receptor beta chains from one sample in a study of blood T cell repertoires in COVID-19. Sequenced by immunoSEQ multiplex PCR; TCRdb stores in-frame clones only, minus some. The sample has 70,000 to 80,000 clones, approximately 85% seen once. The sample comprised peripheral blood. The receptor set was obtained from a woman of 80 years or more with active or convalescent COVID-19. Each CDR3 is given with its conserved first and last residue. D genes are given only for firm matches. Not all rows give a size; the values are once, few, many and, for expanded clones, a class.

j_call v_call d_call clone_size cdr3_length cdr3_nt cdr3_aa
TRBJ2-3 TRBV7-3 - - 15 TGTGCCAGCAGCTTAGCGGGGTCTGGGACAGATACGCAGTATTTT CASSLAGSGTDTQYF
TRBJ2-2 TRBV7-2 - few 13 TGTGCCAGCACCCCGAGGGTTACCGAGGAGCTGTTTTTT CASTPRVTEELFF
TRBJ1-2 TRBV19 - - 12 TGTGCCACCGCCGTTATGAACAATGGCTACACCTTC CATAVMNNGYTF
TRBJ1-2 TRBV11-2 - - 13 TGTGCCAGCAGCTTCGAGAGACAGACAGGCTACACCTTC CASSFERQTGYTF
TRBJ2-7 TRBV4-1 TRBD2 - 16 TGCGCCAGCAGCCAAGTTTCTAGCGGGGGTACCTACGAGCAGTACTTC CASSQVSSGGTYEQYF
TRBJ1-2 TRBV5-4 - - 11 TGTGCCAGCAGCTCGACAGCTGACTACACCTTC CASSSTADYTF
TRBJ2-7 TRBV11-3 TRBD1 - 15 TGTGCCAGCAGCCCTGGGCCAGGGGGATCCTACGAGCAGTACTTC CASSPGPGGSYEQYF
TRBJ2-3 TRBV28 - - 13 TGTGCCAGCAGTTTTAGGGACTTTGCCGTTCGGGATTTT CASSFRDFAVRDF
TRBJ1-1 TRBV5-1 TRBD1 - 14 TGCGCCAGCAGCTTTCAGGGGGCAGGTACTGAAGCTTTCTTT CASSFQGAGTEAFF
TRBJ2-1 TRBV7-2 - - 15 TGTGCCAGCAGCTTAGGGGAGCGAGGATACAATGAGCAGTTCTTC CASSLGERGYNEQFF
TRBJ1-1 TRBV6-5 - - 14 TGTGCCAGCAGTTACGCAGGCAGGGACACTGAAGCTTTCTTT CASSYAGRDTEAFF
TRBJ1-5 TRBV9 - once 14 TGTGCCAGCAGCGTAGAGGACAGTAATCAGCCCCAGCATTTT CASSVEDSNQPQHF
TRBJ2-1 TRBV6-4 - - 13 TGTGCCAGCAGTCCCGACAGAGACAATGAGCAGTTCTTC CASSPDRDNEQFF
TRBJ1-2 TRBV11-2 - - 16 TGTGCCAGCAGCTTAGACAGGGTCCCCCCCTCTTATGGCTACACCTTC CASSLDRVPPSYGYTF
TRBJ1-3 TRBV7-2 TRBD1 - 15 TGTGCCAGCAGCTTAGAAGGGACAGGGGGAAACACCATATATTTT CASSLEGTGGNTIYF
TRBJ2-7 TRBV9 - - 11 TGTGCCAGCAGGAGGACACCGGAGCAGTACTTC CASRRTPEQYF
TRBJ1-1 TRBV6-2/TRBV6-3 - - 12 TGTGCCAGCAGTTACTCCCGGGAGCGAGCTTTCTTT CASSYSRERAFF
TRBJ2-1 TRBV4-2 TRBD2 - 14 TGTGCTTCCAGGTCTAGCGGGGGGCACAATGAGCAGTTCTTC CASRSSGGHNEQFF
TRBJ1-1 TRBV4-2 - - 17 TGTGCCAGCAGCCAACGCCGCGCTGGGGGCGAGAACACTGAAGCTTTCTTT CASSQRRAGGENTEAFF
TRBJ2-5 TRBV15 - - 15 TGTGCCACCAGCAGAGATCTTGTAGGGGAAGAGACCCAGTACTTC CATSRDLVGEETQYF
TRBJ1-4 TRBV30 - - 14 TGTGCCTGGAGTGACAGGCTGGCTAATGAAAAACTGTTTTTT CAWSDRLANEKLFF
TRBJ1-5 TRBV19 - - 15 TGTGCCACTGCCGGGACTTCGGGGGGGAATCAGCCCCAGCATTTT CATAGTSGGNQPQHF
TRBJ1-1 TRBV12-3/TRBV12-4 - few 13 TGTGCCAGCAGTCCCTCGACGGGTGGAGCAGCTTTCTTT CASSPSTGGAAFF
TRBJ2-2 TRBV18 - - 14 TGTGCCAGCTCACCGACCGGGGGTGCCGGGGAGCTGTTTTTT CASSPTGGAGELFF
TRBJ1-1 TRBV20-1 - once 16 TGCAGTGCTAGTGGGGCCGCAAACAGGGCAACCACTGAAGCTTTCTTT CSASGAANRATTEAFF
TRBJ1-4 TRBV19 - once 14 TGTGCCAGTAGTATCCAGACAACTAATGAAAAACTGTTTTTT CASSIQTTNEKLFF
TRBJ2-3 TRBV10-3 - - 16 TGTGCCACCCAGGGACCTCGACAGGACAGCACAGATACGCAGTATTTT CATQGPRQDSTDTQYF
TRBJ1-5 TRBV11-3 - once 16 TGTGCCAGCACCCACCCCGAACAGGACAAGCATCAGCCCCAGCATTTT CASTHPEQDKHQPQHF
TRBJ2-3 TRBV20-1 - - 15 TGCAGTGCTAGTGAGGGGCGGGATCCCTTCGATACGCAGTATTTT CSASEGRDPFDTQYF
TRBJ2-2 TRBV7-3 - - 15 TGTGCCAGCGGAACCTGGGGCGCGAACACCGGGGAGCTGTTTTTT CASGTWGANTGELFF
TRBJ1-1 TRBV9 TRBD1 few 16 TGTGCCAGCAGCGTTGACCCGACAGGGCCGAACACTGAAGCTTTCTTT CASSVDPTGPNTEAFF
TRBJ1-3 TRBV5-6 - - 14 TGTGCCAGCAGCTACCGACGGAGCACGAGCACCATATATTTT CASSYRRSTSTIYF
TRBJ2-3 TRBV27 - once 13 TGTGCCAGCAGTTTTCTAGGCACAGATACGCAGTATTTT CASSFLGTDTQYF
TRBJ2-1 TRBV9 TRBD2 - 16 TGTGCCAGCAGCACGCACCCTAGCGGGGGGGGTGGTGAGCAGTTCTTC CASSTHPSGGGGEQFF
TRBJ2-2 TRBV19 - - 15 TGTGCCAGTAGTATAGGGACAGCGAACACCGGGGAGCTGTTTTTT CASSIGTANTGELFF
TRBJ1-1 TRBV7-2 TRBD1 - 15 TGTGCCAGCAGCTTACGGACAGGGAACTCGCTTGAAGCTTTCTTT CASSLRTGNSLEAFF
TRBJ1-3 TRBV3-1/TRBV3-2 - few 14 TGTGCCAGCAGCCTCGAGGCGGCTGGAAACACCATATATTTT CASSLEAAGNTIYF
TRBJ1-3 TRBV6-6 TRBD1 - 16 TGTGCCAGCAGTTCCCTTACAGGGGTAGGGGGAAACACCATATATTTT CASSSLTGVGGNTIYF
TRBJ1-2 TRBV6-5 - - 14 TGTGCCAGCAGCTCGTTAAGGGGTAACTATGGCTACACCTTC CASSSLRGNYGYTF
TRBJ2-3 TRBV6-5 TRBD2 - 14 TGTGCCAGCAGTTTAGCGGGGGGAGCTAATACGCAGTATTTT CASSLAGGANTQYF
TRBJ2-2 TRBV19 - - 14 TGTGCCAGCCGCCCGGGGGACGACACCGGGGAGCTGTTTTTT CASRPGDDTGELFF
TRBJ1-5 TRBV24-1 - few 13 TGTGCCACCAGTGATGCTAACGGTCAGCCCCAGCATTTT CATSDANGQPQHF
TRBJ2-1 TRBV7-9 TRBD2 once 16 TGTGCCAGCAGCTTAGCGGGCCGGGGGGGCAATAATGAGCAGTTCTTC CASSLAGRGGNNEQFF
TRBJ2-2 TRBV6-5 - - 14 TGTGCCAGCAGTTCCCAGGGGGGACCCGGGGAGCTGTTTTTT CASSSQGGPGELFF
TRBJ1-5 TRBV4-1 TRBD1 - 18 TGCGCCAGCAGCCGCGAGGGACAGGGGGGAAATAGCAATCAGCCCCAGCATTTT CASSREGQGGNSNQPQHF
TRBJ2-7 TRBV24-1 TRBD2 - 14 TGTGCCACCAGTGACAGCGGGGGGGCGAGCGAGCAGTACTTC CATSDSGGASEQYF
TRBJ2-7 TRBV2 TRBD1 - 14 TGTGCCAGCAGTCGACAGGGAAGCTCCTACGAGCAGTACTTC CASSRQGSSYEQYF
TRBJ2-7 TRBV6-5 - - 13 TGTGCCAGCAGTTACGGTACAACCTACGAGCAGTACTTC CASSYGTTYEQYF
TRBJ1-6 TRBV6-5 TRBD1 few 13 TGTGCCGGCGCGAGGGACAGGAATTCACCCCTCCACTTT CAGARDRNSPLHF
TRBJ2-7 TRBV7-9 - - 16 TGTGCCAGCAGCTCCCCACCGGGACTTCCATCCTACGAGCAGTACTTC CASSSPPGLPSYEQYF
TRBJ2-2 TRBV20-1 TRBD2 - 14 TGCAGTGCTAGTTTAGCGGGGTACACCGGGGAGCTGTTTTTT CSASLAGYTGELFF
TRBJ2-7 TRBV18 TRBD1 - 14 TGTGCCAGCTCACCCGGGACAGAGGCCTACGAGCAGTACTTC CASSPGTEAYEQYF
TRBJ2-7 TRBV5-1 TRBD1 - 16 TGCGCCAGCAGCTCACCCGGGACAGAGGGGCGAAGCGAGCAGTACTTC CASSSPGTEGRSEQYF